The 9 T cell receptor beta chains listed next were all sequenced from one sample in a study of cytomegalovirus exposure and HLA in healthy donors. The protocol was immunoSEQ multiplex PCR, while the TCRdb copy is restricted to in-frame clones and leaves out a portion. The sample consists of 100,000 to 150,000 clones, around 94% of them appearing once. The specimen sequenced was PBMCs. The source of these receptors is a woman between 18 and 30 years old in good health and CMV-seronegative.

The chain employs TRBV6-6 and TRBJ2-7; D perhaps matches TRBD2 (5 bases). The CDR3 sequence is 12 residues long. CDR1 is MNHNY and CDR2 is SVGAGI in the germline V gene (reference sequence). Trimming cost V 6 bases and J 0 bases, with 6 bases left between them. CDR3 region: CASSDYSYEQYF. For the CDR3, the DNA is TGTGCCAGCAGCGACTACTCCTACGAGCAGTACTTC.

The chain is built from TRBV7-4 and TRBJ1-3; D not resolved. The V gene lost 11 bases and the J gene lost 0 bases, with 14 bases spanning the gap. Germline CDR1 SGHVT, CDR2 SQSDAQ. The CDR3 is 14 amino acids. The CDR3: CAPPGPGSGNTIYF. For the CDR3, the DNA is TGTGCCCCCCCGGGTCCGGGCTCTGGAAACACCATATATTTT.

The rearrangement links TRBV11-2 to TRBJ1-1; 9 nucleotides agree with TRBD1. The CDR3 sequence is 15 residues long. Germline loops: CDR1 SGHAT, CDR2 FQNNGV. The V and J ends lost 0 bases and 4 bases, in that order; junction bases with no gene match: 3. The CDR3 region has the DNA TGTGCCAGCAGCTTAGATTTGACAGGGGGCACTGAAGCTTTCTTT. As protein: CASSLDLTGGTEAFF.

This clone occurred once. V and J are TRBV9 and TRBJ2-1; 7 nucleotides match TRBD1. The germline CDR1 and CDR2 sequences are SGDLS and YYNGEE. V gave up 2 bases and J gave up 7 bases; unmatched junction bases: 9. The CDR3 has 15 amino acids. The CDR3 nucleotides read TGTGCCAGCAGCGTCGGGACAGTGCCGTTAAATGAGCAGTTCTTC. Its protein is CASSVGTVPLNEQFF.

The chain links TRBV27 to TRBJ2-1; 8 nucleotides align to TRBD1. Germline V gene sequence: CDR1 MNHEY, CDR2 SMNVEV (reference sequence). Trimming took 5 bases from V and 2 from J; bases not matched to a gene: 5. The CDR3 extends over 15 amino acids. CDR3: CASSTTGGPYNEQFF. In DNA form, the CDR3 reads TGTGCCAGCAGTACTACAGGGGGTCCCTACAATGAGCAGTTCTTC.

V and J are TRBV7-9 and TRBJ2-3, with TRBD2 matching 8 bases. The CDR3 totals 16 residues. V dropped 4 bases and J dropped 6; count of bases not matched to a gene: 12. Looked up from germline, CDR1 is SEHNR and CDR2 is FQNEAQ (reference sequence). The CDR3 DNA reads as TGTGCCAGCAGCTACGATTTGGAGCGGGAGTTTGATACGCAGTATTTT. Its translation: CASSYDLEREFDTQYF.

This rearrangement joins TRBV13 to TRBJ1-2, with 7 bases aligning to TRBD1. This CDR3 region has 14 residues. Germline CDR1 and CDR2: PRHDT and FYEKMQ (reference sequence). Trimming cost V 5 bases and J 4 bases; bases outside gene matches: 7. The CDR3 is CASSRRQGSYGYTF. The CDR3 bases are TGTGCCAGCAGCCGCCGACAGGGAAGCTATGGCTACACCTTC.

The gene calls are TRBV30 and TRBJ1-5; possible D gene TRBD1, 6 bases. The V gene lost 1 base and the J gene lost 4 bases, with 14 bases spanning the gap. The V gene's germline CDR1 is GTSNPN and CDR2 SVGIG (reference sequence). The CDR3 has 15 residues. The DNA for the CDR3 is TGTGCCTGGAGTGCCCCAGACAGGATGAATCAGCCCCAGCATTTT. As protein: CAWSAPDRMNQPQHF.

The chain recombines TRBV27 with TRBJ2-7; D uncertain. Trimming cost V 6 bases and J 2 bases, with 11 bases left between them. The length of the CDR3 is 13 residues. Germline V lookup: CDR1 MNHEY, CDR2 SMNVEV (reference sequence). In DNA, the CDR3 is TGTGCCAGCAGCCACGGCGGTCCCTACGAGCAGTACTTC. This codes for CASSHGGPYEQYF.